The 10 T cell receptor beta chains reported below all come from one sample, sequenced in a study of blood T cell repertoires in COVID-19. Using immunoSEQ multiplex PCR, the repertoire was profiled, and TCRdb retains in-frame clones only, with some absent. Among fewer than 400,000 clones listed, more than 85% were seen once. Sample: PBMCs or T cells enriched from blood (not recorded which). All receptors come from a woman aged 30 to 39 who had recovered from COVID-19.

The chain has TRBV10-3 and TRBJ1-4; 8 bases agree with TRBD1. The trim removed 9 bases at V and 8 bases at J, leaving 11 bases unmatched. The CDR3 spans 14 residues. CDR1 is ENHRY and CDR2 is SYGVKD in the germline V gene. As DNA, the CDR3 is TGTGCCATTGGAGCGACAGGGGCTGCCGAAAAACTGTTTTTT. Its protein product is CAIGATGAAEKLFF.

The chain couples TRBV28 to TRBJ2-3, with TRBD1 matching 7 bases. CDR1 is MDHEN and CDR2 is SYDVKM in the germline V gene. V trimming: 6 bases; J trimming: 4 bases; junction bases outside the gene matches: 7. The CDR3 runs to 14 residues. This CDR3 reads CASSRQGVADTQYF. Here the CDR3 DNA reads TGTGCCAGCAGCCGACAGGGTGTTGCAGATACGCAGTATTTT.

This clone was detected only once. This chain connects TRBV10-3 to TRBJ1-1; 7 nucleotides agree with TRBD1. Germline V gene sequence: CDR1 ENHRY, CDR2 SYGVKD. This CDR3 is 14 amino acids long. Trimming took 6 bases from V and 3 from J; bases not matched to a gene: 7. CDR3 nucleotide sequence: TGTGCCATCAGGGAAACAGGGGTCGACACTGAAGCTTTCTTT. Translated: CAIRETGVDTEAFF.

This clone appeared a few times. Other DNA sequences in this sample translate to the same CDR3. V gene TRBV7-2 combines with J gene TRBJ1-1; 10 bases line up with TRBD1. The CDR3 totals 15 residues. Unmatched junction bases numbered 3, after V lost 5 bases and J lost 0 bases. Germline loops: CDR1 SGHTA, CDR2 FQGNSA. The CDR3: CASSLGQGMNTEAFF. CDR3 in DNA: TGTGCCAGCAGCCTGGGACAGGGGATGAACACTGAAGCTTTCTTT.

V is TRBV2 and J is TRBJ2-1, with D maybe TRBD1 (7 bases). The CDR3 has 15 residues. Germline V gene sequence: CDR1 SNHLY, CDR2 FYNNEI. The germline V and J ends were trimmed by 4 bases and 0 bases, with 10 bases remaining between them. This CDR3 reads CASSVEGASYNEQFF. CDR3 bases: TGTGCCAGCAGTGTGGAGGGGGCCTCCTACAATGAGCAGTTCTTC.

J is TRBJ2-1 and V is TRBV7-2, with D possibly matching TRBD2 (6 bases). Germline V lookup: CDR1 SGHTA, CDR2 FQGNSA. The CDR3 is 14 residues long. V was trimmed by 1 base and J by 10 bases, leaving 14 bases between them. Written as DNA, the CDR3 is TGTGCCAGCAGCTTAGGGTGGCGGGAAGGGGAGCAGTTCTTC. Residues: CASSLGWREGEQFF.

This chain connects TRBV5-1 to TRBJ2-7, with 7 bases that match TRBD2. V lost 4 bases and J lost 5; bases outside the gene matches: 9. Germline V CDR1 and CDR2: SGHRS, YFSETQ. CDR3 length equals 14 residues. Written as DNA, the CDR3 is TGCGCCAGCAGCATAGGGGCAGCGGGGAACGAGCAGTACTTC. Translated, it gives CASSIGAAGNEQYF.

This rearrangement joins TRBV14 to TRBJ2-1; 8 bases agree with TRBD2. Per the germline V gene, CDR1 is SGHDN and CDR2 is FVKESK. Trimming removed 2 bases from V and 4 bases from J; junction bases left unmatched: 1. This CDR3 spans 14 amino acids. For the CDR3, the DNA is TGTGCCAGCAGCCAAAGCGGGAGATACAATGAGCAGTTCTTC. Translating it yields CASSQSGRYNEQFF.

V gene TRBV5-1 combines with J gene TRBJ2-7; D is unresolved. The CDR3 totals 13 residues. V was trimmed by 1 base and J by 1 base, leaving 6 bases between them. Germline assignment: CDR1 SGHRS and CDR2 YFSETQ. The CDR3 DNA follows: TGCGCCAGCAGCTTGTCTGCGTCCTACGAGCAGTACTTC. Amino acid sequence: CASSLSASYEQYF.

The CDR3 region is CASRRGDFLLGSYNEQFF. The DNA for the CDR3 is TGTGCCAGCAGAAGGGGCGATTTTCTTTTGGGCTCCTACAATGAGCAGTTCTTC. This rearrangement joins TRBV27 to TRBJ2-1, with D perhaps matching TRBD1 (5 bases). The germline V gene encodes CDR1 MNHEY and CDR2 SMNVEV (reference sequence). This CDR3 has 18 amino acids. V was clipped by 6 bases and J by 0 bases, with 21 bases between them.